This entry features one T cell receptor (beta chain) sequence. The antigen this receptor binds is unknown. Base quality data are lacking; no much larger clone is found one base away. Each collaborating institution followed its own protocols to collect whole blood in K2EDTA tubes. Collaborator samples were shipped for TCRbeta analysis as frozen whole blood, isolated PBMCs, or DNA extracted from either sample type. The CDR3 goes from the cysteine to the phenylalanine over 16 residues. Here the CDR3 DNA is all that survives: 48 bases in frame from base 1. Trimming at the junction amounts to 6 bases on V and 6 bases on J, and the germline ends lie 20 bases apart. CDR1 and CDR2 (SGHTA, FQGNSA) derive from the germline V gene. This specimen comes from a study of blood T cell repertoires in COVID-19 (dated by TCRdb to about 2020). Describing the broader study: The collaborator samples originated in the United States, Italy and Spain and spanned the acute and convalescent phases of COVID-19. The material from the prospective study consisted of cDNA or gDNA derived from T cells, B-cell-depleted T cells, or PBMCs. The dataset comprised deeply sampled blood TCRbeta repertoires from subjects exposed to, actively infected with, or recovered from COVID-19. The samples were drawn from the first 160 participants of the ongoing ImmuneRACE study and from 1,254 subjects provided by 6 global collaborators. The repertoires were released in a freely available public database meant as a resource for research on the immune response to SARS-CoV-2. Sample metadata almost always included a de-identified subject ID, COVID-19 status, age in years and sex. HLA class I and class II types, where available, came from metadata supplied by the sample provider rather than from assay-based typing.

TCRbeta CDR3 regions were amplified from genomic DNA by means of the immunoSEQ Assay, a bias-controlled multiplex PCR. Regarding the original processing steps: The number of nucleated cells in each sample was estimated by amplification of reference gene primers within the assay. Sequence reads were collapsed and filtered to measure the absolute abundance of every unique TCRbeta CDR3 rearrangement. For each sample, productive Simpson clonality was calculated by taking the square root of Simpson's diversity index across productive rearrangements. In its TCRdb copy, this immuneACCESS table keeps in-frame sequences only and misses some clones. Where compared with another copy, unresolved V genes explain less than half of these, and the others have no known cause. Clonal size and the V and J genes are those of that table, whereas D and trimming came from the DNA. The table for this sample lists roughly 50,000 clones; about 82% of them were counted only once. Approximately 2% of the sample lies in the top ten.

General findings and caveats noted by the study authors: How much clinical and demographic metadata was included differed by source and by participant, and the metadata was provided uncurated.

The sequence is built from TRBV7-2 and TRBJ2-2; matching of 5 bases hints at TRBD2 as the D gene. The source material was peripheral blood. The receptor's source is a woman aged 60-75 years with acute or convalescent COVID-19. The CDR3 protein: CASRSSWLANPGELFF. The DNA sequence is TGTGCCAGCAGGTCATCATGGCTAGCTAACCCCGGGGAGCTGTTTTTT.